This is a list of T cell receptor beta chains from one sample in a study of shared clonotypes between healthy human individuals. Generated by immunoSEQ multiplex PCR, the TCRdb table keeps only in-frame clones and is missing some. The repertoire consists of some 2,000,000 clones, with about 95% occurring once and the leading ten covering roughly 1.1%. Material: naive CD8+ T cells sorted from blood. The receptors shown here come from a man aged 18 to 29 in good health. CDR3s include the opening cysteine and the closing phenylalanine or tryptophan. The D gene is left open where the match is weak. The size of a clone is reported for some rows only, either as once, few or many, or as a class for expanded clones.

clone_size: once
j_call: TRBJ2-7
d_call: TRBD2
v_call: TRBV10-3
cdr3_nt: TGTGCCATCAGTGAGTCAGGGACTAGCGGGAACTTCTACGAGCAGTACTTC
cdr3_aa: CAISESGTSGNFYEQYF

clone_size: once
j_call: TRBJ2-1
d_call: TRBD2
v_call: TRBV5-6
cdr3_nt: TGTGCCAGCAGCCCGACTAGCGTCAATGAGCAGTTCTTC
cdr3_aa: CASSPTSVNEQFF

clone_size: -
j_call: TRBJ2-1
d_call: TRBD2
v_call: TRBV30
cdr3_nt: TGTGCCTGGGGGGACTACTACAATGAGCAGTTCTTC
cdr3_aa: CAWGDYYNEQFF

clone_size: -
j_call: TRBJ2-7
d_call: -
v_call: TRBV6-5
cdr3_nt: TGTGCCAGCACCTCCGGGTCCTTCTACGAGCAGTACTTC
cdr3_aa: CASTSGSFYEQYF

clone_size: -
j_call: TRBJ1-5
d_call: -
v_call: TRBV28
cdr3_nt: TGTGCCAGCACCATACAGGGCGGCAATCAGCCCCAGCATTTT
cdr3_aa: CASTIQGGNQPQHF

clone_size: -
j_call: TRBJ1-2
d_call: -
v_call: TRBV28
cdr3_nt: TGTGCCAGCAGCATAGGGACACAAGGCTACACCTTC
cdr3_aa: CASSIGTQGYTF

clone_size: -
j_call: TRBJ2-7
d_call: -
v_call: TRBV10-3
cdr3_nt: TGTGCAATCGCTAGTTACTCCTACGAGCAGTACTTC
cdr3_aa: CAIASYSYEQYF

clone_size: -
j_call: TRBJ1-1
d_call: -
v_call: TRBV27
cdr3_nt: TGTGCCAGCAGCCCAAGAAGTAACACTGAAGCTTTCTTT
cdr3_aa: CASSPRSNTEAFF

clone_size: -
j_call: TRBJ2-1
d_call: -
v_call: TRBV7-3
cdr3_nt: TGTGCCAGCAGCTTAGGTCTTAGGTACAATGAGCAGTTCTTC
cdr3_aa: CASSLGLRYNEQFF

clone_size: -
j_call: TRBJ1-1
d_call: TRBD1
v_call: TRBV7-9
cdr3_nt: TGTGCCAGCAGCCGGACAGGGACCGCTGAAGCTTTCTTT
cdr3_aa: CASSRTGTAEAFF

clone_size: -
j_call: TRBJ2-1
d_call: TRBD2
v_call: TRBV6-6
cdr3_nt: TGTGCCAGCAGTTACCTAGCGGGGGGGCCTAGTGAGCAGTTCTTC
cdr3_aa: CASSYLAGGPSEQFF

clone_size: -
j_call: TRBJ1-6
d_call: -
v_call: TRBV6-1
cdr3_nt: TGTGCCAGCAGTGATGATAGGTGGGGGTATTCACCCCTCCACTTT
cdr3_aa: CASSDDRWGYSPLHF

clone_size: -
j_call: TRBJ2-3
d_call: -
v_call: TRBV6-4
cdr3_nt: TGTGCCAGCAGTGACTTCGGGGGAAGCGATACGCAGTATTTT
cdr3_aa: CASSDFGGSDTQYF

clone_size: -
j_call: TRBJ2-5
d_call: TRBD2
v_call: TRBV7-9
cdr3_nt: TGTGCCAGCAGCTTAGCAGCGGGGGGCCTCCAAGAGACCCAGTACTTC
cdr3_aa: CASSLAAGGLQETQYF

clone_size: -
j_call: TRBJ1-1
d_call: -
v_call: TRBV2
cdr3_nt: TGTGCCAGCAGTGAGGAGGCAGTCCCTATGCCGAACACTGAAGCTTTCTTT
cdr3_aa: CASSEEAVPMPNTEAFF

clone_size: -
j_call: TRBJ2-3
d_call: TRBD1
v_call: TRBV2
cdr3_nt: TGTGCCAGCAGTGAATGGGAGAGACAGGGGCTCGAGATGGATACGCAGTATTTT
cdr3_aa: CASSEWERQGLEMDTQYF

clone_size: -
j_call: TRBJ2-2
d_call: TRBD2
v_call: TRBV30
cdr3_nt: TGTGCCTGGAGTCCTCCTCTAGCGGGAGGGCCCAGGGAGCTGTTTTTT
cdr3_aa: CAWSPPLAGGPRELFF

clone_size: -
j_call: TRBJ2-7
d_call: -
v_call: TRBV7-9
cdr3_nt: TGTGCCAGCAGCGGGGTCAGGGGTGGGTCCTACGAGCAGTACTTC
cdr3_aa: CASSGVRGGSYEQYF

clone_size: -
j_call: TRBJ2-5
d_call: TRBD1
v_call: TRBV9
cdr3_nt: TGTGCCAGCAGCGTATTTACAGGGGGCCCGGAGACCCAGTACTTC
cdr3_aa: CASSVFTGGPETQYF

clone_size: -
j_call: TRBJ1-5
d_call: -
v_call: TRBV4-1
cdr3_nt: TGCGCCAGCAGCCAAGAGTGGCAGAATAATCAGCCCCAGCATTTT
cdr3_aa: CASSQEWQNNQPQHF

clone_size: -
j_call: TRBJ1-5
d_call: TRBD1
v_call: TRBV28
cdr3_nt: TGTGCCAGCAGTTCATCAAGGGGACAGGCCGAGGGGGAGCCCCAGCATTTT
cdr3_aa: CASSSSRGQAEGEPQHF

clone_size: -
j_call: TRBJ2-3
d_call: -
v_call: TRBV5-6
cdr3_nt: TGTGCCAGCAGTCAGGGCACCACAGATACGCAGTATTTT
cdr3_aa: CASSQGTTDTQYF

clone_size: -
j_call: TRBJ2-7
d_call: -
v_call: TRBV21-1
cdr3_nt: TGTGCCAGCAGCAAAGAACAGGACAGAGAGTCCTACGAGCAGTACTTC
cdr3_aa: CASSKEQDRESYEQYF

clone_size: -
j_call: TRBJ1-2
d_call: -
v_call: TRBV5-4
cdr3_nt: TGTGCCAGCAGCTTGGCCGGGTTGGGCTATGGCTACACCTTC
cdr3_aa: CASSLAGLGYGYTF

clone_size: -
j_call: TRBJ2-7
d_call: TRBD1
v_call: TRBV4-3
cdr3_nt: TGCGCCAGCAGCCGTGGGACAGGGATCGACGAGCAGTACTTC
cdr3_aa: CASSRGTGIDEQYF

clone_size: -
j_call: TRBJ2-3
d_call: -
v_call: TRBV6-6
cdr3_nt: TGTGCCAGCAGTTACTCCGACGGCTCTAGCACAGATACGCAGTATTTT
cdr3_aa: CASSYSDGSSTDTQYF

clone_size: -
j_call: TRBJ2-5
d_call: -
v_call: TRBV2
cdr3_nt: TGTGCCAGCAGTGGGGGGAAAGAGACCCAGTACTTC
cdr3_aa: CASSGGKETQYF

clone_size: -
j_call: TRBJ1-2
d_call: -
v_call: TRBV27
cdr3_nt: TGTGCCAGCAGTTTAGTATCGGGGTTTGAGGGCTACACCTTC
cdr3_aa: CASSLVSGFEGYTF

clone_size: -
j_call: TRBJ2-7
d_call: -
v_call: TRBV5-4
cdr3_nt: TGTGCCAGCAGCTTACGACTAGTCAACGAGCAGTACTTC
cdr3_aa: CASSLRLVNEQYF

clone_size: -
j_call: TRBJ2-7
d_call: -
v_call: TRBV7-2
cdr3_nt: TGTGCCAGCAGCCCGACTAGATCCTACGAGCAGTACTTC
cdr3_aa: CASSPTRSYEQYF

clone_size: few
j_call: TRBJ1-5
d_call: -
v_call: TRBV19
cdr3_nt: TGTGCCAGTAACGACAGAGATCAGCCCCAGCATTTT
cdr3_aa: CASNDRDQPQHF

clone_size: -
j_call: TRBJ1-2
d_call: -
v_call: TRBV19
cdr3_nt: TGTGCCAGTAGTCTACAGGGTGGAGATGGCTACACCTTC
cdr3_aa: CASSLQGGDGYTF

clone_size: -
j_call: TRBJ2-3
d_call: TRBD2
v_call: TRBV7-7
cdr3_nt: TGTGCTAGCAGCCGCGGGACTAGCGGGGCTACGCAGTATTTT
cdr3_aa: CASSRGTSGATQYF

clone_size: -
j_call: TRBJ1-5
d_call: -
v_call: TRBV28
cdr3_nt: TGTGCCAGCAGTTCCCCAGTGGGAGGCCAGCCCCAGCATTTT
cdr3_aa: CASSSPVGGQPQHF

clone_size: once
j_call: TRBJ2-1
d_call: -
v_call: TRBV15
cdr3_nt: TGTGCCACCAGCATTCTAGGGTACAATGAGCAGTTCTTC
cdr3_aa: CATSILGYNEQFF

clone_size: once
j_call: TRBJ1-2
d_call: TRBD1
v_call: TRBV15
cdr3_nt: TGTGCCACCAGCAGGGGGACAGGGACGAACTATGGCTACACCTTC
cdr3_aa: CATSRGTGTNYGYTF

clone_size: -
j_call: TRBJ2-7
d_call: TRBD1
v_call: TRBV2
cdr3_nt: TGTGCCAGCAGTTGGGACAGGGGGTACGAGCAGTACTTC
cdr3_aa: CASSWDRGYEQYF

clone_size: -
j_call: TRBJ2-7
d_call: -
v_call: TRBV7-2
cdr3_nt: TGTGCCAGCAGCTTAGACTTAGTGGGGTTCGAGCAGTACTTC
cdr3_aa: CASSLDLVGFEQYF

clone_size: -
j_call: TRBJ2-7
d_call: -
v_call: TRBV27
cdr3_nt: TGTGCCAGCAGTTTCGGGTTCCCGACAAATCAAGTCTACGAGCAGTACTTC
cdr3_aa: CASSFGFPTNQVYEQYF

clone_size: -
j_call: TRBJ2-3
d_call: TRBD2
v_call: TRBV9
cdr3_nt: TGTGCCAGCAGCGTAGATGGGGGGGCAGATACGCAGTATTTT
cdr3_aa: CASSVDGGADTQYF

clone_size: -
j_call: TRBJ2-3
d_call: -
v_call: TRBV7-9
cdr3_nt: TGTGCCAGCAGCTTAGCGCGGGCAGGGCGAGATACGCAGTATTTT
cdr3_aa: CASSLARAGRDTQYF

clone_size: -
j_call: TRBJ2-7
d_call: -
v_call: TRBV7-9
cdr3_nt: TGTGCCAGCAGCTTAACCAGCCACCCCTACGAGCAGTACTTC
cdr3_aa: CASSLTSHPYEQYF

clone_size: -
j_call: TRBJ2-4
d_call: TRBD1
v_call: TRBV11-2
cdr3_nt: TGTGCCAGCAGCTGGGCCCACGGACAGGGGGCGGACAAAAACATTCAGTACTTC
cdr3_aa: CASSWAHGQGADKNIQYF